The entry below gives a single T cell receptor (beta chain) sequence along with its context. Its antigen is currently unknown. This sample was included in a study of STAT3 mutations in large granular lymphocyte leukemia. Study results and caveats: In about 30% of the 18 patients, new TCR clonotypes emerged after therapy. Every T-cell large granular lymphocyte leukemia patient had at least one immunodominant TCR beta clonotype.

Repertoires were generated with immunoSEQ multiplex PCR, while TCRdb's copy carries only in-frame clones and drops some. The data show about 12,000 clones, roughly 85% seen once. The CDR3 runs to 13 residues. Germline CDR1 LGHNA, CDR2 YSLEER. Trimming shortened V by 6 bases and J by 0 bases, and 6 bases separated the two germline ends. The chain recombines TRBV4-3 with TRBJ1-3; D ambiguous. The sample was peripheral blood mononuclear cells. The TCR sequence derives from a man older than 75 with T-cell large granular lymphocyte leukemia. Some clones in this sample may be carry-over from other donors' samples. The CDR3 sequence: CASSSNSGNTIYF. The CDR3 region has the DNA TGCGCCAGCAGTTCTAACTCTGGAAACACCATATATTTT.